This T cell receptor beta chain was sequenced during a study of control samples from healthy donors and cancer patients. This clone was seen a single time. The table came from immunoSEQ multiplex PCR; TCRdb's copy has only in-frame clones and leaves some out. Among 90,000 or so clones listed, about 89% were seen once. Germline assignment: CDR1 SQVTM and CDR2 ANQGSEA. V was pared by 3 bases and J by 7 bases, with 15 bases between. The CDR3 runs 13 residues. The source is a woman aged 50 to 65 with colorectal cancer. The chain uses TRBV29-1 and TRBJ1-1, with a possible D match to TRBD1 (6 bases). The specimen was PBMCs. CDR3 residues: CSVEANRAGEAFF. The CDR3 coding sequence is TGCAGCGTTGAGGCGAACAGGGCGGGTGAAGCTTTCTTT. The full variable domain, in which reference TRBV29-1 and TRBJ1-1 provide the parts outside the CDR3, is SAVISQKPSRDICQRGTSLTIQCQVDSQVTMMFWYRQQPGQSLTLIATANQGSEATYESGFVIDKFPISRPNLTFSTLTVSNMSPEDSSIYLCSVEANRAGEAFFGQGTRLTVV.